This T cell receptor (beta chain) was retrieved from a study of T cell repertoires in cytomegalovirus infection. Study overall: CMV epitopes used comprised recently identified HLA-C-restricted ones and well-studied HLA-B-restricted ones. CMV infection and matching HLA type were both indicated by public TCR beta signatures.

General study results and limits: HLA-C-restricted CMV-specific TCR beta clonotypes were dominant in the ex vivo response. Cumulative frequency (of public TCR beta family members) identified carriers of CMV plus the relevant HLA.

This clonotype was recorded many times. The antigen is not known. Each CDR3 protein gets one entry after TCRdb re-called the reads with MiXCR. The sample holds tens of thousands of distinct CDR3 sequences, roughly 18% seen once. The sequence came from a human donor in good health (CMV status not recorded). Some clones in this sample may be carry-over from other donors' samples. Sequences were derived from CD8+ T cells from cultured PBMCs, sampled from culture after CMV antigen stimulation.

The CDR3 sequence: CAISESGLENQPQHF. For the CDR3, the DNA is TGTGCCATCAGTGAGTCGGGACTGGAAAATCAGCCCCAGCATTTT. The J gene is TRBJ1-5, the V gene TRBV10-3; a possible D gene is TRBD1 (5 bases). This CDR3 is 15 amino acids long. V dropped 0 bases and J dropped 4 bases, with 10 bases sitting between them. CDR1 is ENHRY and CDR2 is SYGVKD in the germline V gene.